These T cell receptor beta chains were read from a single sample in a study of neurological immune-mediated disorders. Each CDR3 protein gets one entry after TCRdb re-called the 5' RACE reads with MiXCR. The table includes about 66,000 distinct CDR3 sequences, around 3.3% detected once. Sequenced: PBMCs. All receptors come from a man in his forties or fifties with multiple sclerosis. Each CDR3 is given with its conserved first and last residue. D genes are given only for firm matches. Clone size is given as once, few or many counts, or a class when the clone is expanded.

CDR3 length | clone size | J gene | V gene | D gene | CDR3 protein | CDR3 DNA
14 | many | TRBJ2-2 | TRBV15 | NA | CATPSGPRPGELFF | TGTGCCACCCCGAGCGGACCACGGCCCGGGGAGCTGTTTTTT
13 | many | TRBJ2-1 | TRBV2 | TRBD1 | CASRQGAYNEQFF | TGTGCCAGCAGACAGGGGGCTTACAATGAGCAGTTCTTC
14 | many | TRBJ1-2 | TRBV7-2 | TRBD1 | CASTPGTGRYGYTF | TGTGCCAGCACCCCGGGGACAGGGAGGTATGGCTACACCTTC
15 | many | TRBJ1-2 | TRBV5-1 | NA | CASSLFGIGLGGYTF | TGCGCCAGCAGCTTATTTGGAATTGGGCTGGGTGGCTACACCTTC
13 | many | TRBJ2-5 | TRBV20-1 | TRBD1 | CSAETGLHETQYF | TGCAGTGCCGAGACAGGGTTGCATGAGACCCAGTACTTC
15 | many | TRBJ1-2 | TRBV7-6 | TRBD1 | CASSLSGTGAHGYTF | TGTGCCAGCAGCCTGTCCGGGACAGGGGCGCATGGCTACACCTTC
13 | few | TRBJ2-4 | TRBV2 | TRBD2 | CASGLAGENIQYF | TGTGCCAGCGGACTAGCGGGGGAAAACATTCAGTACTTC
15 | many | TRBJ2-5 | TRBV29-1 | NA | CSVAGTLGNQETQYF | TGCAGCGTCGCTGGGACCCTCGGGAACCAAGAGACCCAGTACTTC
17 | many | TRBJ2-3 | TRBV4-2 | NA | CASSQDPAQASTDTQYF | TGTGCCAGCAGCCAAGACCCGGCGCAGGCGAGCACAGATACGCAGTATTTT
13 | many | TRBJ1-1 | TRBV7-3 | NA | CASSLQKNTEAFF | TGTGCCAGCAGCCTCCAGAAGAACACTGAAGCTTTCTTT
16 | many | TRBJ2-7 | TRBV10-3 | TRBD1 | CAISGGQGRNSYEQYF | TGTGCCATCAGTGGGGGACAGGGACGGAACTCCTACGAGCAGTACTTC